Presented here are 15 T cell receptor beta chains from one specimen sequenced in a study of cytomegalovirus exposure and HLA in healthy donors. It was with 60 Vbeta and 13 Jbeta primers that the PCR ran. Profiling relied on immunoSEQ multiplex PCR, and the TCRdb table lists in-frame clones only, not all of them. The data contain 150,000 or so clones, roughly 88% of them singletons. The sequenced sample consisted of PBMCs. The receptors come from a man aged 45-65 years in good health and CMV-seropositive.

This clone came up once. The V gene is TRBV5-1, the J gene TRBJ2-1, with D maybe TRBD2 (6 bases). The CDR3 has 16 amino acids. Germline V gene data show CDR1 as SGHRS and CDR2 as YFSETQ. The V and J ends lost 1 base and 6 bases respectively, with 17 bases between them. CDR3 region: CASSLFGGKSSNEQFF. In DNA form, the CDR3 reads TGCGCCAGCAGCTTGTTCGGCGGGAAGTCTTCCAATGAGCAGTTCTTC.

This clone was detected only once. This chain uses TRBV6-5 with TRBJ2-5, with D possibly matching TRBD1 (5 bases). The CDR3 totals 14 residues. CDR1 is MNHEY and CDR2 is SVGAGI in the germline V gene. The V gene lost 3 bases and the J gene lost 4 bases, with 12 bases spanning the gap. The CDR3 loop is CASSYGRQRETQYF. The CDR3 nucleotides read TGTGCCAGCAGTTATGGTCGACAGAGAGAGACCCAGTACTTC.

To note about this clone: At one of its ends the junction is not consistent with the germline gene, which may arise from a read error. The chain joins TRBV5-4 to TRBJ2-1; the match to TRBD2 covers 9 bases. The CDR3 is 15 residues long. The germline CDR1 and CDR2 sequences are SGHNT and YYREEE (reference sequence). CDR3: CASSSGTSSFNEQFF. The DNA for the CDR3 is TGTGCCAGCAGCTCCGGGACTAGCTCCTTCAATGAGCAGTTCTTC.

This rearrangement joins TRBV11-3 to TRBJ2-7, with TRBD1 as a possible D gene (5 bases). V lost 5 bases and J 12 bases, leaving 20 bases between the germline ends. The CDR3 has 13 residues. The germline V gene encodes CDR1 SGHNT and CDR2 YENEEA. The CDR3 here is CASSALPMGRLYF. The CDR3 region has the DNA TGTGCCAGCAGCGCCCTGCCAATGGGGCGTCTGTACTTC.

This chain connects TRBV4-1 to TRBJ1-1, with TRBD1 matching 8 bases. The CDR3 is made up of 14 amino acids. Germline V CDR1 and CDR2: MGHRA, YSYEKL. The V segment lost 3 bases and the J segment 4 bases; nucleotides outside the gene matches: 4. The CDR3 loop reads CASSQTGASTEAFF. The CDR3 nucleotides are TGCGCCAGCAGCCAGACAGGGGCTAGCACTGAAGCTTTCTTT.

CDR3 amino acids: CASPFPPEIYSNQPQHF. CDR3 sequence (DNA): TGTGCCAGCCCCTTCCCCCCCGAGATTTATAGCAATCAGCCCCAGCATTTT. J is TRBJ1-5 and V is TRBV27; no firm D call. Germline V gives CDR1 MNHEY, CDR2 SMNVEV (reference sequence). The V end lost 8 bases, the J end lost 0 bases, and 20 bases lay between the germline ends. The CDR3 extends over 17 amino acids.

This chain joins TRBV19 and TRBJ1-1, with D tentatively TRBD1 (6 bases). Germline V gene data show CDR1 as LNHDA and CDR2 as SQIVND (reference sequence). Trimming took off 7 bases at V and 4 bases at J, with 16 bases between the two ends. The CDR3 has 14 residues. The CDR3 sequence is CASTSGAPSTEAFF. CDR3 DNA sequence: TGTGCCAGTACATCAGGGGCCCCCAGCACTGAAGCTTTCTTT.

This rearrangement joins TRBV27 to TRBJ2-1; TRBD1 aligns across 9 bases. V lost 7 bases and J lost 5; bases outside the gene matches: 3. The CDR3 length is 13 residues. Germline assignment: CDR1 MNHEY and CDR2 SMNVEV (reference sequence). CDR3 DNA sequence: TGTGCCAGCACGGACAGGGGAGACAATGAGCAGTTCTTC. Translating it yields CASTDRGDNEQFF.

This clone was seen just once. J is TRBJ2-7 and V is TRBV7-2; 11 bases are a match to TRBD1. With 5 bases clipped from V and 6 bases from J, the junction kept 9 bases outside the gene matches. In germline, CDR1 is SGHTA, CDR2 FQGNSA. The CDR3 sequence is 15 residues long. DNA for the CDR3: TGTGCCAGCAGCCATGGGGGGACAGGGGGTAGCGAGCAGTACTTC. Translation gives CASSHGGTGGSEQYF.

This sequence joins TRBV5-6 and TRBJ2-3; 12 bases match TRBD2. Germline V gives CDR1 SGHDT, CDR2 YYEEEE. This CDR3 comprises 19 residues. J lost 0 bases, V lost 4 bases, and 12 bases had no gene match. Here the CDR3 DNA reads TGTGCCAGCAGCCTCCTCCTAGCGGGAGGGCTCTCTAGCACAGATACGCAGTATTTT. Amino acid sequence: CASSLLLAGGLSSTDTQYF.

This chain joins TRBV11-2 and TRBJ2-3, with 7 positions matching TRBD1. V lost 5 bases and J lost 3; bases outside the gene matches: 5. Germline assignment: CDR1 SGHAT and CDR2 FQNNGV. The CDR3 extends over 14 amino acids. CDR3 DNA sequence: TGTGCCAGCAGCCTGCACAGGGGTACAGATACGCAGTATTTT. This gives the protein CASSLHRGTDTQYF. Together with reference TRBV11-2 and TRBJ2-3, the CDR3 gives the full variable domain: EAGVAQSPRYKIIEKRQSVAFWCNPISGHATLYWYQQILGQGPKLLIQFQNNGVVDDSQLPKDRFSAERLKGVDSTLKIQPAKLEDSAVYLCASSLHRGTDTQYFGPGTRLTVL.

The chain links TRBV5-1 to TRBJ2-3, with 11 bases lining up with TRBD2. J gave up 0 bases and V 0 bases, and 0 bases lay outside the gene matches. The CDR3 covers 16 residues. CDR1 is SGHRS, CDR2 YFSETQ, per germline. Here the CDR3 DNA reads TGCGCCAGCAGCTTGGGGACTAGCGGGAGCACAGATACGCAGTATTTT. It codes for CASSLGTSGSTDTQYF.

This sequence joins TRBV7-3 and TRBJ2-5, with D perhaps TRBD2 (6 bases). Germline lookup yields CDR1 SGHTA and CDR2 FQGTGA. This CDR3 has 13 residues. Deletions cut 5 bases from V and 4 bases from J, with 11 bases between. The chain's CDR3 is CASSLLRGETQYF. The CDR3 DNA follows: TGTGCCAGCAGCCTCCTGCGGGGAGAGACCCAGTACTTC. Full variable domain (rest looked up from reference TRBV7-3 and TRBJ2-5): GAGVSQTPSNKVTEKGKYVELRCDPISGHTALYWYRQSLGQGPEFLIYFQGTGAADDSGLPNDRFFAVRPEGSVSTLKIQRTERGDSAVYLCASSLLRGETQYFGPGTRLLVL.

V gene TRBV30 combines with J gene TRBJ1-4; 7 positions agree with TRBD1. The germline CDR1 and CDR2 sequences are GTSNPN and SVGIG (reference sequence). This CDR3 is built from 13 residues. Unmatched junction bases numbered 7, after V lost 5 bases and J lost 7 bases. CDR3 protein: CAWGGQTFEKLFF. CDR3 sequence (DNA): TGTGCCTGGGGGGGACAGACTTTTGAAAAACTGTTTTTT.

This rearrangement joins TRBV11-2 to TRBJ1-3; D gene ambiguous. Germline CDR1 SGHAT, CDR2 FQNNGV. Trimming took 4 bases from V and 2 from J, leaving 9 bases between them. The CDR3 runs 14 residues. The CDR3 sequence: CASSSPRAGNTIYF. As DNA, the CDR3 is TGTGCCAGCAGCTCCCCGCGGGCTGGAAACACCATATATTTT. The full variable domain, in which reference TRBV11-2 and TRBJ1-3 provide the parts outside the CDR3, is EAGVAQSPRYKIIEKRQSVAFWCNPISGHATLYWYQQILGQGPKLLIQFQNNGVVDDSQLPKDRFSAERLKGVDSTLKIQPAKLEDSAVYLCASSSPRAGNTIYFGEGSWLTVV.